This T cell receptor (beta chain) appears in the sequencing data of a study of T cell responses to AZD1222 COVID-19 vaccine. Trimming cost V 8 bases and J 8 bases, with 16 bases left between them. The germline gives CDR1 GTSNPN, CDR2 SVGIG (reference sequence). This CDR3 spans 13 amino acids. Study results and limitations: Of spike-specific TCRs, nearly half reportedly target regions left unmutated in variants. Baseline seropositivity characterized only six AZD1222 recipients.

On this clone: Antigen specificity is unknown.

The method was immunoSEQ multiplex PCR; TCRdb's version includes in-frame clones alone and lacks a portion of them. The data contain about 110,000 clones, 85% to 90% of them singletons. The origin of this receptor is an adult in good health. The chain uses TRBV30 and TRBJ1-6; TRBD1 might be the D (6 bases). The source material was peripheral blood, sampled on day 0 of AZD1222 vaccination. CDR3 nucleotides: TGTGCCGGACAAGGGGGTTCTGATTCACCCCTCCACTTT. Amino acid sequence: CAGQGGSDSPLHF. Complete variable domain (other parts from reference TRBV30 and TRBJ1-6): SQTIHQWPATLVQPVGSPLSLECTVEGTSNPNLYWYRQAAGRGLQLLFYSVGIGQISSEVPQNLSASRPQDRQFILSSKKLLLSDSGFYLCAGQGGSDSPLHFGNGTRLTVT.